These T cell receptor beta chains were read from a single sample in a study of blood T cell repertoires in COVID-19. The table came from immunoSEQ multiplex PCR; TCRdb's copy has only in-frame clones and leaves some out. The repertoire has around 120,000 clones, roughly 80% of them found once; the top ten carry 20% to 30%. Sequencing was performed on peripheral blood. The receptor set was obtained from a human donor in a cohort sampled during active COVID-19. CDR3s leave out the opening cysteine and the closing phenylalanine or tryptophan. Each record gives: CDR3 length, V gene, J gene, CDR3 protein.

16	TRBV7-3	TRBJ2-2	ASSYVSGRAANTGELF
9	TRBV10-3	TRBJ1-1	GAGGETEAF
11	TRBV5-1	TRBJ2-3	ASSLKPSDTQY
12	TRBV6-5	TRBJ1-2	ASSRGQTNGGYT
13	TRBV4-2	TRBJ1-2	ASSQWTGPVYGYT
13	TRBV18	TRBJ1-1	ASSPATGRNTEAF
12	TRBV29-1	TRBJ1-5	SVATGNLNQPQH
15	TRBV3-1/TRBV3-2	TRBJ2-3	ASSPFSGTGGTDTQY
12	TRBV28	TRBJ1-2	ASSLGIRGKGYT
12	TRBV18	TRBJ2-5	ASSPLANQETQY
12	TRBV28	TRBJ1-1	ASSFRDRVGEAF
11	TRBV4-1	TRBJ1-1	ASRHGGNTEAF
13	TRBV5-1	TRBJ2-5	ASSFTGTYQETQY
10	TRBV5-1	TRBJ2-7	ASSLAGGLEY
13	TRBV28	TRBJ2-4	ASTNPRIAKNIQY
12	TRBV30	TRBJ1-2	AWSKTGRNYGYT
15	TRBV5-6	TRBJ1-1	ASSSQTGLMANTEAF
11	TRBV4-3	TRBJ2-5	ASSPDIQETQY
13	TRBV5-4	TRBJ2-7	ASSGGTGWSYEQY
16	TRBV3-1/TRBV3-2	TRBJ2-5	ASSQDPRKRNPQETQY
16	TRBV7-9	TRBJ1-3	ASSRRTGGLSSGNTIY
13	TRBV28	TRBJ2-2	ASSYRIRGTGELF
12	TRBV7-2	TRBJ2-5	ASSPQGSGETQY
14	TRBV6-2/TRBV6-3	TRBJ2-3	ASSLRETSIKDTQY
9	TRBV27	TRBJ2-7	ASSSRYEQY
13	TRBV6-4	TRBJ1-2	ASSDLSLETYGYT
12	TRBV7-3	TRBJ2-1	ASSLTRGHNEQF
11	TRBV14	TRBJ2-3	ASSRDRSDTQY
11	TRBV7-3	TRBJ1-6	ASSADIGSPLH
14	TRBV9	TRBJ2-3	ASSVAGGGSTDTQY
12	TRBV19	TRBJ2-3	ASQGLAGLDTQY
12	TRBV7-2	TRBJ2-3	ASSRTGTADTQY
12	TRBV19	TRBJ1-1	ASSPRSVNPEAF
11	TRBV27	TRBJ1-1	ASSRVGNTEAF
10	TRBV5-5	TRBJ1-2	ASSFNRGGYT
17	TRBV21-1	TRBJ1-4	ASSKALSKHRQGNEKLF
13	TRBV27	TRBJ2-1	ASSTNSGRGNEQF
13	TRBV5-8	TRBJ1-2	ASSLQGSLNLGYT
17	TRBV7-8	TRBJ2-1	ASSRVYVVAGEFGNEQF
14	TRBV9	TRBJ2-5	ASSVKGQAYQETQY
12	TRBV30	TRBJ2-7	AWRGDRDTYEQY
13	TRBV5-1	TRBJ2-5	ASSFGLAAQETQY
17	TRBV7-9	TRBJ2-2	ASSSPPARQGDNTGELF
15	TRBV3-1/TRBV3-2	TRBJ2-3	ASSRHGGGRRQDTQY
14	TRBV10-3	TRBJ2-1	AIRTSGRGSYNEQF
9	TRBV20-1	TRBJ2-7	SAIHRGEQY
13	TRBV2	TRBJ1-4	ASSESVRYSEKLF
11	TRBV5-4	TRBJ2-2	ASSLLNTGELF
13	TRBV7-9	TRBJ2-5	ASSLRTSGIETQY
13	TRBV7-6	TRBJ2-2	ASSRLAGVAGELF
14	TRBV27	TRBJ2-7	ASSPGTSGSNYEQY
9	TRBV2	TRBJ1-4	ASKLSEKLF
13	TRBV7-8	TRBJ1-6	ASSIHRDTNSPLH
13	TRBV9	TRBJ2-3	ASSVASLAADTQY
12	TRBV7-3	TRBJ2-2	ASSFGGVTGELF
14	TRBV7-9	TRBJ2-5	ASSPPWVAGGETQY
15	TRBV9	TRBJ2-1	ASSAWTTRRYYNEQF
11	TRBV6-4	TRBJ2-1	ASSSTQGGEQF
14	TRBV5-4	TRBJ1-6	ASSSTGVRYNSPLH
16	TRBV21-1	TRBJ2-7	ASSKDGTSGGRSYEQY